Listed here are 22 T cell receptor beta chains from one sample, sequenced in a study of blood T cells in healthy people across ages (dated by TCRdb to between 2014 and 2016). Libraries were made using 5' RACE. The listed sequencing device is Illumina HiSeq 2500. A second PCR of about 6 to 11 cycles was run with a J-beta primer mix and a sample-barcoded 5' primer. Using fastp trimming at Q25 and MiXCR clonotype assembly, TCRdb reanalyzed the public sequencing data and kept in-frame beta chains. Rows are unified per CDR3 protein, each entry keeping the most common DNA and genes. This sample gives 1.4 million to 1.5 million distinct CDR3 sequences in total; 42% of them show up just once. 7.9% of the sample comes from the top ten. The sample consisted of blood. The receptors were gathered from a woman between 18 and 29 years old in good health.

The chain's CDR3 is CASSPTSGGLSTDVQYF. The CDR3 nucleotides read TGTGCCAGCAGTCCGACTAGCGGGGGACTAAGCACAGATGTGCAGTATTTT. The V gene is TRBV12-3 or TRBV12-4, the J gene TRBJ2-3; 12 nucleotides match TRBD2. This CDR3 region has 17 residues. V shed 5 bases, J shed 11 bases, and the junction held 17 bases outside the gene matches.

The chain joins TRBV20-1 to TRBJ2-5; 13 bases line up with TRBD2. Per germline, CDR1 DFQATT and CDR2 SNEGSKA (reference sequence). The CDR3 sequence is 15 residues long. Trimming cost V 4 bases and J 2 bases; bases outside gene matches: 4. This chain's CDR3 is CSAIQLAGGQETQYF. The CDR3 bases are TGCAGTGCTATACAACTAGCGGGGGGGCAAGAGACCCAGTACTTC.

There are many counts of this clonotype. The rearrangement uses TRBV7-3 and TRBJ2-3; 11 bases match TRBD2. Looked up from germline, CDR1 is SGHTA and CDR2 is FQGTGA. The CDR3 totals 16 residues. With V trimmed by 6 bases and J by 1 base, 6 bases remained unmatched. CDR3 residues: CASSQGGLAGTDTQYF. CDR3 coding DNA: TGTGCCAGCAGTCAAGGGGGACTAGCGGGCACAGATACGCAGTATTTT.

This clonotype was counted only a few times. V gene TRBV29-1 combines with J gene TRBJ2-3, with D perhaps TRBD1 (5 bases). CDR1 SQVTM and CDR2 ANQGSEA come from the germline V gene. V lost 6 bases and J 3 bases, leaving 7 bases between the germline ends. CDR3 length: 11 amino acids. The CDR3 DNA reads TGCAGCGTCCAGGGAACAGATACGCAGTATTTT. This encodes CSVQGTDTQYF.

The table lists this clonotype with many counts. The V call is TRBV6-5, the J call TRBJ2-7; D is possibly TRBD2 (5 bases). Germline values: CDR1 MNHEY, CDR2 SVGAGI. The CDR3 covers 12 residues. The V end was cut by 8 bases, the J end by 4 bases, with 12 bases between. In DNA, the CDR3 is TGTGCCAGCGGTCACGGGGTTTACGAGCAGTACTTC. This sequence encodes CASGHGVYEQYF.

This clonotype was seen more than once but under ten times. The V gene is TRBV5-5, the J gene TRBJ1-2; D is unclear. Germline V gives CDR1 SGHKS, CDR2 YYEKEE (reference sequence). Between the trimmed V and J ends, which lost 0 bases and 1 base, there was a span of 13 bases. There are 16 residues in the CDR3. CDR3 loop: CASSLAENAFNYGYTF. The DNA for the CDR3 is TGTGCCAGCAGCTTGGCCGAGAACGCGTTTAACTATGGCTACACCTTC.

This clonotype was seen more than once but under ten times. Here the CDR3 DNA reads TGTGCCAGCAGCCAAGAGAAACGGGGCTGGGGCTACACCTTC. This sequence encodes CASSQEKRGWGYTF. The J gene is TRBJ1-2, the V gene TRBV4-2, with TRBD1 as a possible D gene (5 bases). The length of the CDR3 is 14 residues. Germline assignment: CDR1 LGHNA and CDR2 YNFKEQ. V lost 0 bases to trimming and J lost 8 bases, with 13 bases between them.

This clonotype has more than one count but fewer than ten. This chain links TRBV3-1 with TRBJ2-3; 8 bases are shared with TRBD2. The CDR3 is made up of 18 amino acids. The junction had 9 bases not matched to a gene; V was cut back by 0 bases and J by 1 base. The germline V gene encodes CDR1 LGHDT and CDR2 YNNKEL (reference sequence). This chain's CDR3 is CASSQDLGTSPRTDTQYF. The CDR3 nucleotides read TGTGCCAGCAGCCAAGATCTGGGGACTAGTCCGCGCACAGATACGCAGTATTTT.

With respect to this clonotype: Being one base from a much bigger clone, this may be a read error. The J gene is TRBJ1-5, the V gene TRBV20-1; D unresolved. CDR3 length: 12 residues. The V gene's germline CDR1 is DFQATT and CDR2 SNEGSKA (reference sequence). Trimming removed 3 bases at V and 0 bases at J, with 3 bases between. This CDR3 reads CSARVSNQPQHF. The CDR3 coding sequence is TGCAGTGCTAGGGTTAGCAATCAGCCCCAGCATTTT.

V and J are TRBV5-1 and TRBJ2-5; TRBD2 agrees at 9 bases. With V trimmed by 6 bases and J by 11 bases, 17 bases remained unmatched. Germline CDR1 and CDR2: SGHRS and YFSETQ. The CDR3 contains 15 residues. The CDR3 DNA follows: TGCGCCAGCACCCTGCTAGCGGGATCCCCGGATGAGCAGTACTTC. Residues: CASTLLAGSPDEQYF.

This clonotype has just a few counts. This chain links TRBV20-1 with TRBJ1-1, with D unresolved. CDR3 length: 15 residues. Germline loops: CDR1 DFQATT, CDR2 SNEGSKA (reference sequence). V lost 4 bases, J lost 0 bases, and 15 bases lay in between. CDR3 protein: CSAKLRSRMNTEAFF. CDR3 DNA: TGCAGTGCTAAGCTCCGATCCCGAATGAACACTGAAGCTTTCTTT.

V usage is TRBV10-2 and J usage is TRBJ2-1, with D perhaps TRBD1 or TRBD2 (5 bases each). The ends were cut back, 3 bases at V and 2 bases at J, with 11 bases in the middle. Looked up from germline, CDR1 is WSHSY and CDR2 is SAAADI. The CDR3 contains 15 residues. The chain's CDR3 is CASSDQRGAYNEQFF. The CDR3 DNA reads TGCGCCAGCAGTGATCAGAGGGGCGCCTACAATGAGCAGTTCTTC.

This chain joins TRBV5-6 and TRBJ2-7; 9 bases are shared with TRBD2. CDR3 length equals 16 residues. The junction had 14 bases not matched to a gene; V was cut back by 4 bases and J by 6 bases. Germline-derived CDR1 and CDR2 are SGHDT and YYEEEE. The CDR3 DNA is TGTGCCAGCAGCACCAATTTAGCGGGAGTTATAGGCGAGCAGTACTTC. This encodes CASSTNLAGVIGEQYF.

The DNA of the CDR3 is TGCAGCGGGGGAGGACTAGCGAGCAATGAGCAGTTCTTC. Translating gives CSGGGLASNEQFF. The rearrangement uses TRBV29-1 and TRBJ2-1; the match to TRBD2 covers 9 bases. The CDR3 spans 13 residues. CDR1 is SQVTM and CDR2 is ANQGSEA in the germline V gene. Trimming at V came to 7 bases and at J to 6 bases, leaving 7 bases not matched to a gene.

As for this clonotype: An end of the junction does not agree with germline; a read error may underlie this. This sequence joins TRBV6-1 and TRBJ1-4; a weak D match, TRBD1 (5 bases). Germline V CDR1 and CDR2: MNHNS, SASEGT. The CDR3 extends over 16 amino acids. This CDR3 is CASREAGSRTNEKLFF. In DNA, the CDR3 is TGTGCCAGCAGGGAAGCAGGGTCTCGGACTAATGAAAAACTGTTTTTT.

This clonotype was counted a few times. V gene TRBV27 combines with J gene TRBJ1-2; possible D gene TRBD1, 6 bases. This CDR3 region has 14 residues. Germline values: CDR1 MNHEY, CDR2 SMNVEV (reference sequence). V was shortened by 5 bases and J by 4 bases, with 14 bases between the two germline ends. The CDR3 loop reads CASSRTAGSYGYTF. The CDR3, as DNA: TGTGCCAGCAGTCGGACAGCAGGTTCCTATGGCTACACCTTC.

The V call is TRBV7-3, the J call TRBJ2-1, with D unresolved. Germline V gives CDR1 SGHTA, CDR2 FQGTGA. The V end was cut by 0 bases, the J end by 9 bases, with 9 bases between. The CDR3 sequence is 13 residues long. The CDR3 spells CASSLTMESEQFF. The CDR3 DNA reads TGTGCCAGCAGCTTAACAATGGAGAGTGAGCAGTTCTTC.

The chain couples TRBV20-1 to TRBJ2-5, with TRBD1 matching 11 bases. TRBJ2-7 explains the end of the DNA better; the J call may be wrong. The CDR3 consists of 14 residues. Germline V gives CDR1 DFQATT, CDR2 SNEGSKA (reference sequence). CDR3 sequence (DNA): TGCAGTGCTCACGGACAGGGGGCCCCCTACGAGCAGTACTTC. It yields the protein CSAHGQGAPYEQYF.

This chain joins TRBV12-3 or TRBV12-4 and TRBJ2-1, with D tentatively TRBD2 (5 bases). V lost 3 bases and J 0 bases, leaving 12 bases between the germline ends. The CDR3 is 16 residues long. The CDR3 nucleotides are TGTGCCAGCAGTTTTTACCCCCGGGGCTCCTACAATGAGCAGTTCTTC. Amino acid sequence: CASSFYPRGSYNEQFF.

This clonotype was counted between two and nine times. This chain uses TRBV20-1 with TRBJ2-1; TRBD2 matches 10 bases. V lost 3 bases, J lost 8 bases, and 10 bases stayed unmatched. CDR3 length: 15 residues. The germline V gene has CDR1 DFQATT and CDR2 SNEGSKA (reference sequence). DNA of the CDR3: TGCAGTGCTAGTTTCCTAGCGGGAGATCTGGATGAGCAGTTCTTC. This gives the protein CSASFLAGDLDEQFF.

The chain has TRBV6-1 and TRBJ2-3; 15 bases fit TRBD2. V gave up 5 bases and J gave up 3 bases; unmatched junction bases: 15. This CDR3 contains 20 residues. Germline CDR1 reads MNHNS; CDR2 reads SASEGT. The CDR3 here is CASSKTGLAGGLASTDTQYF. CDR3 nucleotide sequence: TGTGCCAGCAGTAAGACGGGACTAGCGGGAGGTCTTGCTAGTACAGATACGCAGTATTTT.

The V and J genes are TRBV6-5 and TRBJ1-2, with 8 bases lining up with TRBD1. Germline CDR1 is MNHEY and CDR2 is SVGAGI. J was trimmed by 8 bases and V by 5 bases; bases with no gene match: 10. There are 14 residues in the CDR3. The CDR3 reads CASSETGEVGGYTF. The CDR3 nucleotides read TGTGCCAGCAGTGAGACAGGGGAAGTAGGAGGCTACACCTTC.